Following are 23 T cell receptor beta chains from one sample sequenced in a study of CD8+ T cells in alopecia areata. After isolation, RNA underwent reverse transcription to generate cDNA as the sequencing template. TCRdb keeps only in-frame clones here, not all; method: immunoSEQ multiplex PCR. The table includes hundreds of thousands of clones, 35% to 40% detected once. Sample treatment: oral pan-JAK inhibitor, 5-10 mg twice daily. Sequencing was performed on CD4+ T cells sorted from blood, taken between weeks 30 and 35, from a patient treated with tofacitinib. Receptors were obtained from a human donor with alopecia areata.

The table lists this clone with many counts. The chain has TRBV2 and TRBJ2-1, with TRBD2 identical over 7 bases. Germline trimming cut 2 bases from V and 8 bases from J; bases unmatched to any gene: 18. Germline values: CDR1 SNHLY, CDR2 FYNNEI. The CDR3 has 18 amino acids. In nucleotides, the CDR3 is TGTGCCAGCAGTGAATTGTCTCTCGAGGGAGGGCTTGTCTATGAGCAGTTCTTC. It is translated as CASSELSLEGGLVYEQFF.

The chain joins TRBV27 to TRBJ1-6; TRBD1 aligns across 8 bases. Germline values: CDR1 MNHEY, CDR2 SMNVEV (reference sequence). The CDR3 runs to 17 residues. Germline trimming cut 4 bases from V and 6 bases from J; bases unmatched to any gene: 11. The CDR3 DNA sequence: TGTGCCAGCAGTTCCCCTTCTTTACAGGGGGGTAATTCACCCCTCCACTTT. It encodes CASSSPSLQGGNSPLHF.

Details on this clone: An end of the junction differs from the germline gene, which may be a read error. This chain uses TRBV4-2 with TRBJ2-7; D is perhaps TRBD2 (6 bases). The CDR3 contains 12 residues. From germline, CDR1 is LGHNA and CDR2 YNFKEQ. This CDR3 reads CASSQDVGTPRF. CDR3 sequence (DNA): TGTGCCAGCAGCCAAGATGTAGGGACTCCCCGCTTC.

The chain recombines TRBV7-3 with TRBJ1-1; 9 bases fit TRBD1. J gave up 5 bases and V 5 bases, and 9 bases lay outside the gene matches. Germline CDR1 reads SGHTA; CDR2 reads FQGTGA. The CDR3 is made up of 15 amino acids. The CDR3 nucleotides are TGTGCCAGCAGCGTAGCCGGGACAGGGCTTACTGAAGCTTTCTTT. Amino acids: CASSVAGTGLTEAFF.

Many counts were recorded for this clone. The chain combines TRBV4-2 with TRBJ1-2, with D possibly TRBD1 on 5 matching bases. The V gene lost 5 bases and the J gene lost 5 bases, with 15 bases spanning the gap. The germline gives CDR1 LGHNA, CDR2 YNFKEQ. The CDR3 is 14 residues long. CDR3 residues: CASSREEGLYGYTF. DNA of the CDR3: TGTGCCAGCAGCAGAGAGGAGGGGTTGTATGGCTACACCTTC.

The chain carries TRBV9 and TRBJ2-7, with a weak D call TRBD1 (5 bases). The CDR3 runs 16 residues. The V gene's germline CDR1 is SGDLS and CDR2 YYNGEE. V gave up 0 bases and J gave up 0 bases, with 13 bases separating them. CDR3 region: CASSVGAGPSSYEQYF. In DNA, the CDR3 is TGTGCCAGCAGCGTAGGCGCAGGGCCGAGCTCCTACGAGCAGTACTTC.

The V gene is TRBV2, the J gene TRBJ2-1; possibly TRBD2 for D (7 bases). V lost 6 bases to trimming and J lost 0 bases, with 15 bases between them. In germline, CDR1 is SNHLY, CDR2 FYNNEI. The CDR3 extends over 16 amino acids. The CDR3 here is CASRESGTSSYNEQFF. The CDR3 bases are TGTGCCAGCAGGGAAAGCGGGACAAGCTCCTACAATGAGCAGTTCTTC.

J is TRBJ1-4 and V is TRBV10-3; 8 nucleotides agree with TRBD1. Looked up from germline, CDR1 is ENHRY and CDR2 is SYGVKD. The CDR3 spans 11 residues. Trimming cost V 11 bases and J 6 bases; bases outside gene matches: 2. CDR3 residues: CAAGGDEKLFF. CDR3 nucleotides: TGTGCCGCAGGGGGCGATGAAAAACTGTTTTTT.

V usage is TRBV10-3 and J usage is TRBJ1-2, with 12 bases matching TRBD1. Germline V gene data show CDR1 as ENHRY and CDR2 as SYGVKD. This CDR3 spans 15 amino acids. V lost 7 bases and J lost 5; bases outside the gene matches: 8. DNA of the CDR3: TGTGCCATCAAGAGGGGACAGGGGGCCCCATATGGCTACACCTTC. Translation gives CAIKRGQGAPYGYTF.

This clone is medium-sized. The CDR3 reads CASSVGETQYF. CDR3 DNA: TGTGCCAGCAGTGTGGGGGAGACCCAGTACTTC. The chain employs TRBV6-6 and TRBJ2-5; D not resolved. Germline values: CDR1 MNHNY, CDR2 SVGAGI (reference sequence). This CDR3 has 11 residues. Deletions cut 5 bases from V and 5 bases from J, with 6 bases between.

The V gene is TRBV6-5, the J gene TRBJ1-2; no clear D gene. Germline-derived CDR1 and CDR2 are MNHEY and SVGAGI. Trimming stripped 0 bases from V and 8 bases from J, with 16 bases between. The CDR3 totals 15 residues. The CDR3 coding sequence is TGTGCCAGCAGTTACTCTACCCGGGTGGCCCGGGGCTACACCTTC. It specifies CASSYSTRVARGYTF.

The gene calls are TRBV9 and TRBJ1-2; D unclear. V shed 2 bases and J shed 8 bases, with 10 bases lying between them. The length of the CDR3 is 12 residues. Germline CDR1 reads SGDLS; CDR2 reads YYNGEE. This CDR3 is CASSVSLGGYTF. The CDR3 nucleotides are TGTGCCAGCAGCGTTTCCCTGGGAGGCTACACCTTC.

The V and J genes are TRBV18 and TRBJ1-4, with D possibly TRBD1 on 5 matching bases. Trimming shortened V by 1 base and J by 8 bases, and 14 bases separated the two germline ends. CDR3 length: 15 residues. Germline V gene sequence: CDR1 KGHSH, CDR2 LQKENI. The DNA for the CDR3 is TGTGCCAGCTCACCACTTTCAGGGATGAGCGAAAAACTGTTTTTT. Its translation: CASSPLSGMSEKLFF. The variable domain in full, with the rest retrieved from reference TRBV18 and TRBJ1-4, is NAGVMQNPRHLVRRRGQEARLRCSPMKGHSHVYWYRQLPEEGLKFMVYLQKENIIDESGMPKERFSAEFPKEGPSILRIQQVVRGDSAAYFCASSPLSGMSEKLFFGSGTQLSVL.

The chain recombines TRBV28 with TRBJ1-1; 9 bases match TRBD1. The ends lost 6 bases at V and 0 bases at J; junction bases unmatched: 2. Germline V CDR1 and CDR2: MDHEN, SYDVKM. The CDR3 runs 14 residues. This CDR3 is CASRWDRVNTEAFF. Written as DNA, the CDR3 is TGTGCCAGCAGGTGGGACAGGGTGAACACTGAAGCTTTCTTT.

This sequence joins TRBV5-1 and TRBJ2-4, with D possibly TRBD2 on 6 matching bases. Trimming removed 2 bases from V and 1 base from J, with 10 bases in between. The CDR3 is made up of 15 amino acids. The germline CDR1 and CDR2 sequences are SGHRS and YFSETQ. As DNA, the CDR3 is TGCGCCAGCAGCTTTCTAGGGACTGCCAAAAACATTCAGTACTTC. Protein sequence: CASSFLGTAKNIQYF.

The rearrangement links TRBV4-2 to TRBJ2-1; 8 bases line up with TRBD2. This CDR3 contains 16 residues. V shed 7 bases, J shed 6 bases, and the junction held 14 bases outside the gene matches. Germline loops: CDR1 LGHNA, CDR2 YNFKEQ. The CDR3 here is CASTETAGARGNEQFF. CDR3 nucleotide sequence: TGTGCCAGCACTGAAACAGCGGGGGCCAGAGGCAATGAGCAGTTCTTC.

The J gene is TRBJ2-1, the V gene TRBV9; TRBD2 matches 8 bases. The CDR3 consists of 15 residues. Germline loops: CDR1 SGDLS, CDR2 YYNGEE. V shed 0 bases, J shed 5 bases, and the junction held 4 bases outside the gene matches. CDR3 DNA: TGTGCCAGCAGCGTAGAAACTAGCGGACACAATGAGCAGTTCTTC. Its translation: CASSVETSGHNEQFF.

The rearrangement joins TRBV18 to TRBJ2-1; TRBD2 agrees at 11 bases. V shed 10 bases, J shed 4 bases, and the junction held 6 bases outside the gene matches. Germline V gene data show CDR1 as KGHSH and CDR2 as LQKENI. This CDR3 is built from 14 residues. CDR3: CATKLAGDYNEQFF. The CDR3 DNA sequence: TGTGCCACCAAACTAGCGGGGGATTACAATGAGCAGTTCTTC.

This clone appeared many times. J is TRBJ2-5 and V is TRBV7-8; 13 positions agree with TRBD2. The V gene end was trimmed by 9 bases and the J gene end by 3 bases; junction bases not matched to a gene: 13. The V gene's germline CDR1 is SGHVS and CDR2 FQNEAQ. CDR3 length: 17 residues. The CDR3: CASRGRTGTSGKETQYF. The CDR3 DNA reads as TGTGCCAGTCGCGGGCGTACCGGGACTAGCGGGAAAGAGACCCAGTACTTC.

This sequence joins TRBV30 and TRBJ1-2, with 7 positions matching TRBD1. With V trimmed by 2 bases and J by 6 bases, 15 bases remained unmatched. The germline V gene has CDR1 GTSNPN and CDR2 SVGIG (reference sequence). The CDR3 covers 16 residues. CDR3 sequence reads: CAWSSTGAKHRNGYTF. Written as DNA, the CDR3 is TGTGCCTGGAGTTCAACAGGGGCGAAGCATCGGAATGGCTACACCTTC.

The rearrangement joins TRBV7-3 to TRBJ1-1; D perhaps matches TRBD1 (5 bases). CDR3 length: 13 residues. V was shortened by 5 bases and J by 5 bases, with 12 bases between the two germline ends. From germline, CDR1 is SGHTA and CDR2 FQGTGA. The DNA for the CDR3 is TGTGCCAGCAGCGCCCCAGGGCTTACTGAAGCTTTCTTT. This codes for CASSAPGLTEAFF. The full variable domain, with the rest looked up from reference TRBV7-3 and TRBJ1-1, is GAGVSQTPSNKVTEKGKYVELRCDPISGHTALYWYRQSLGQGPEFLIYFQGTGAADDSGLPNDRFFAVRPEGSVSTLKIQRTERGDSAVYLCASSAPGLTEAFFGQGTRLTVV.

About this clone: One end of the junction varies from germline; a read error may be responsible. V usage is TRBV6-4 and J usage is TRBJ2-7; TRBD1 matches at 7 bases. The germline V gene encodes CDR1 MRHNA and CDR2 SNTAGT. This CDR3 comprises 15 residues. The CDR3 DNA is TGTGCCAGCAGTGGAGGGAGACAGGGCTCCTTCGAGCAGTACTTC. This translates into CASSGGRQGSFEQYF.

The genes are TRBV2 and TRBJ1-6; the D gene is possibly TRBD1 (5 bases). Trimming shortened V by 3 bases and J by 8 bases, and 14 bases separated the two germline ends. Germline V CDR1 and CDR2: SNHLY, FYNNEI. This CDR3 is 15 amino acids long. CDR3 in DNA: TGTGCCAGCAGTGACTGGGGGACTGAAGATTCACCCCTCCACTTT. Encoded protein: CASSDWGTEDSPLHF.